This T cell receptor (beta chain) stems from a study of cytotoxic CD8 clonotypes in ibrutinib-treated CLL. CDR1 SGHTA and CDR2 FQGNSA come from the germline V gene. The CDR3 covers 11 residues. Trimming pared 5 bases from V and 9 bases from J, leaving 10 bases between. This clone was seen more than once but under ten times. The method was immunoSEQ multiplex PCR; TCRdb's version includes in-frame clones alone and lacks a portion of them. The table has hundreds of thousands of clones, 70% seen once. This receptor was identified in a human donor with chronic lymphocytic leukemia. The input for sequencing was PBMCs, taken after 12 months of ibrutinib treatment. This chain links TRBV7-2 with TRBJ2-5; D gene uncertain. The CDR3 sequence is CASSRHWSQYF. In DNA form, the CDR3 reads TGTGCCAGCAGCCGTCATTGGTCCCAGTACTTC.